A selection of T cell receptor beta chains follows, all from one sample in a study of shared clonotypes between healthy human individuals. The assay was immunoSEQ multiplex PCR, and TCRdb's table has in-frame clones only and misses some. The table lists 190,000 or so clones, 66% of them singletons. Sequences were obtained from memory CD4+ T cells sorted from blood. These receptors were collected from a man aged 25-40 years in good health. Both conserved end residues are part of each CDR3. The D gene is left open where the match is weak. Clone size, where shown, is once, few, many, or a class for clones that have expanded.

j_call d_call v_call clone_size cdr3_aa cdr3_nt
TRBJ1-5 NA TRBV19 NA CASSIRSSINQPQHF TGTGCCAGTAGTATTCGGTCCTCGATCAATCAGCCCCAGCATTTT
TRBJ2-7 TRBD2 TRBV5-1 NA CASSLGLAGAYEQYF TGCGCCAGCAGCTTGGGACTAGCGGGAGCCTACGAGCAGTACTTC
TRBJ1-4 NA TRBV5-1 NA CASSSPDVDEKLFF TGCGCCAGCAGCAGCCCGGACGTCGATGAAAAACTGTTTTTT
TRBJ2-2 NA TRBV6-4 few CASSVAGASGELFF TGTGCCAGCAGTGTGGCAGGGGCGAGCGGGGAGCTGTTTTTT
TRBJ2-7 TRBD1 TRBV6-5 once CASSSGTGGYEQYF TGTGCCAGCAGCTCGGGGACAGGGGGCTACGAGCAGTACTTC
TRBJ1-1 NA TRBV18 NA CASSREPTQTEAFF TGTGCCAGCTCAAGGGAACCGACGCAGACTGAAGCTTTCTTT
TRBJ2-3 NA TRBV15 NA CATSRDPVRSTGADTQYF TGTGCCACCAGCAGAGATCCAGTAAGGTCCACGGGCGCAGATACGCAGTATTTT
TRBJ2-3 NA TRBV7-9 NA CASSFTGTDTQYF TGTGCCAGCAGCTTTACAGGGACAGATACGCAGTATTTT
TRBJ1-2 NA TRBV12-5 NA CASGLVRAHGGETDYGYTF TGTGCTAGTGGTTTGGTAAGGGCCCACGGGGGGGAAACGGACTATGGCTACACCTTC
TRBJ2-3 TRBD2 TRBV28 NA CASSPQVLAGGSDTQYF TGTGCCAGCAGTCCCCAAGTACTAGCGGGGGGCTCAGATACGCAGTATTTT
TRBJ2-2 NA TRBV9 once CASSVESSKTGELFF TGTGCCAGCAGCGTAGAATCCAGCAAAACCGGGGAGCTGTTTTTT
TRBJ2-7 TRBD1 TRBV27 NA CASRDTGASYEQYF TGTGCCAGCAGAGATACAGGGGCGTCCTACGAGCAGTACTTC
TRBJ2-7 NA TRBV27 NA CASGPRLARLVEQYF TGTGCCAGCGGACCTAGGCTAGCTCGTCTGGTTGAGCAGTACTTC
TRBJ2-7 TRBD1 TRBV5-1 few CASSSGQQGAYEQYF TGCGCCAGCAGCTCGGGTCAACAGGGGGCCTACGAGCAGTACTTC